This TCR beta chain was identified during a study of follicular helper T cells after annual influenza vaccination. Produced via immunoSEQ multiplex PCR; TCRdb's table is partial and in-frame only. The table records about 10,000 clones, around four fifths of them present only once. Time point: 2014-2015 season, 7 days after vaccination. CDR3 length: 15 residues. V lost 4 bases, J lost 2 bases, and 14 bases lay in between. Germline V gives CDR1 LNHDA, CDR2 SQIVND (reference sequence). The V call is TRBV19, the J call TRBJ2-5; D remains unclear. The clonotype comes from an adult who received the influenza vaccine. The sample here was CXCR5- memory CD4+ T cells sorted from blood, taken 7 days after influenza vaccination. The CDR3 sequence is CASSTVVGRQETQYF. Here the CDR3 DNA reads TGTGCCAGTAGTACTGTGGTCGGACGACAAGAGACCCAGTACTTC.